Given below is one TCR beta chain in context. This sample is drawn from a study of OX40 agonist ivuxolimab in advanced cancers. The junction had 7 bases not matched to a gene; V was cut back by 3 bases and J by 1 base. CDR1 SGDLS and CDR2 YYNGEE come from the germline V gene. The CDR3 extends over 16 amino acids. The repertoire was sequenced with immunoSEQ multiplex PCR; TCRdb's copy has only in-frame clones and lacks some. The sample records around 61,000 clones, roughly 85% being singletons. The material was CD4+ or CD8+ T cells sorted from blood, obtained in a trial of the OX40 agonist ivuxolimab. This receptor was identified in an adult with an advanced solid tumor such as melanoma, head and neck, liver or kidney cancer. V and J are TRBV9 and TRBJ2-3; 8 bases fit TRBD1. The CDR3 protein is CASSAFLTGGTDTQYF. CDR3 nucleotide sequence: TGTGCCAGCAGCGCCTTTCTGACAGGGGGCACAGATACGCAGTATTTT.